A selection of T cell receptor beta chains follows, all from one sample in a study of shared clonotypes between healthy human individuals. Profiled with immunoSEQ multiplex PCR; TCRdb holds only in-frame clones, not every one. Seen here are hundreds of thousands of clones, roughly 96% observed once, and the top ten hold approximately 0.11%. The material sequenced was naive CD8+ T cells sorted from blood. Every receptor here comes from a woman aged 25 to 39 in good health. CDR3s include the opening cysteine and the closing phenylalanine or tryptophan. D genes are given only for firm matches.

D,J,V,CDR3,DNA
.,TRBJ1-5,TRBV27,CASSLFGTLNQPQHF,TGTGCCAGCAGTTTATTCGGGACACTAAATCAGCCCCAGCATTTT
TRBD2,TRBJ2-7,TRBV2,CASSEGLTSGNYEQYF,TGTGCCAGCAGTGAGGGGCTGACTAGCGGGAACTACGAGCAGTACTTC
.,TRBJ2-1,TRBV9,CASSAGIPPDEQFF,TGTGCCAGCAGCGCGGGGATCCCCCCGGATGAGCAGTTCTTC
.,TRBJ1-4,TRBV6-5,CASSYIGAVNEKLFF,TGTGCCAGCAGTTATATTGGAGCGGTTAATGAAAAACTGTTTTTT
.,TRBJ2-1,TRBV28,CASSLRPIYNEQFF,TGTGCCAGCAGCCTAAGGCCGATCTACAATGAGCAGTTCTTC
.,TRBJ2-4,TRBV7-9,CASSAGPLVKNIQYF,TGTGCCAGCAGCGCCGGGCCCCTAGTCAAAAACATTCAGTACTTC
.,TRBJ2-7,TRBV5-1,CASSLEGAPQDEQYF,TGCGCCAGCAGCTTGGAAGGGGCTCCTCAGGACGAGCAGTACTTC
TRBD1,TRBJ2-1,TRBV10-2,CASRQQGNEQFF,TGCGCCAGCAGACAACAGGGGAATGAGCAGTTCTTC
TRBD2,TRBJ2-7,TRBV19,CASSRRSGRPYEQYF,TGTGCCAGTAGCAGACGTAGCGGGAGGCCTTACGAGCAGTACTTC
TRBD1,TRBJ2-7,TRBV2,CASSDPTGALYEQYF,TGTGCCAGCAGTGATCCGACAGGGGCCTTGTACGAGCAGTACTTC
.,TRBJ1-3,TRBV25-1,CAISEGNTIYF,TGTGCCATCTCCGAAGGAAACACCATATATTTT
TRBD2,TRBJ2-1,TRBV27,CASRSLAGDWDEQFF,TGTGCCAGCCGTTCCCTAGCGGGAGATTGGGATGAGCAGTTCTTC
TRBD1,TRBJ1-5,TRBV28,CASSFSRDRAEEDQPQHF,TGTGCCAGCAGTTTTTCCCGGGACAGGGCAGAAGAGGATCAGCCCCAGCATTTT
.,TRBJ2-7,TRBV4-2,CASSQGGESYEQYF,TGTGCCAGCAGCCAAGGAGGGGAGTCCTACGAGCAGTACTTC
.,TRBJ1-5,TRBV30,CAWGVGMGQPQHF,TGTGCCTGGGGGGTAGGGATGGGACAGCCCCAGCATTTT
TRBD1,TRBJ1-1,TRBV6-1,CASSGLTGGTEAFF,TGTGCCAGCAGTGGACTAACAGGGGGTACTGAAGCTTTCTTT
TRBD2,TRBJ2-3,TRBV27,CASRSIGREGFDTQYF,TGTGCCAGCAGGTCTATAGGGCGGGAGGGTTTTGATACGCAGTATTTT